The T cell receptor (beta chain) under discussion was sequenced for a study of shared clonotypes between healthy human individuals. A note on this clone: Its antigen is unknown.

V was trimmed by 7 bases and J by 4 bases, leaving 11 bases between them. CDR3 length: 13 residues. CDR1 SNHLY and CDR2 FYNNEI come from the germline V gene. Profiled with immunoSEQ multiplex PCR; TCRdb holds only in-frame clones, not every one. Among 550,000 to 800,000 clones, roughly 70% were seen once, and the ten largest hold under 2%. Whole-study results and caveats: Sampling included only blood; tissue repertoires likely differ.

The chain recombines TRBV2 with TRBJ1-5; weak D call: TRBD1 (6 bases). The TCR originated in a woman in her twenties or thirties in good health. The sample consisted of memory CD4+ T cells sorted from blood. Stated subset: CD45RA-negative fraction. CDR3 sequence (DNA): TGTGCCAGCACCCTGGACAGAAATCAGCCCCAGCATTTT. Amino acid sequence: CASTLDRNQPQHF.